The rows below give T cell receptor beta chains drawn from one sample of a study of neurological immune-mediated disorders. TCRdb redid the calling of the 5' RACE reads with MiXCR, one entry per CDR3 protein. In the table there are about 46,000 distinct CDR3 sequences, 2.5% to 3.5% of which are singletons. Sequencing was carried out using PBMCs. The receptor source for this set is a woman in her fifties or sixties with multiple sclerosis. CDR3s include the opening cysteine and the closing phenylalanine or tryptophan. D genes are given only for firm matches. Not every row has a clone size; where given, it reads once, few, many or a size class.

NA	13	TRBV7-6	many	TRBJ1-1	CASSLAGNTEAFF	TGTGCCAGCAGCTTGGCTGGCAACACTGAAGCTTTCTTT
NA	13	TRBV28	many	TRBJ2-2	CAVVGVNTGELFF	TGTGCCGTAGTGGGGGTGAACACCGGGGAGCTGTTTTTT
TRBD1	16	TRBV7-2	many	TRBJ1-2	CASSPPGQGVNYGYTF	TGTGCCAGCAGCCCCCCGGGACAGGGGGTTAACTATGGCTACACCTTC
NA	15	TRBV20-1	many	TRBJ2-5	CSARDPKGLGETQYF	TGCAGTGCTAGAGATCCGAAGGGGCTCGGAGAGACCCAGTACTTC
TRBD2	16	TRBV3-1	many	TRBJ2-1	CASSQGAVAGHNEQFF	TGTGCCAGCAGCCAAGGAGCGGTAGCGGGGCACAATGAGCAGTTCTTC
NA	14	TRBV2	many	TRBJ1-5	CASSGSRGPEPQHF	TGTGCCAGCAGTGGCTCGAGGGGTCCCGAGCCCCAGCATTTT
NA	15	TRBV2	many	TRBJ2-1	CASTRLAPPYNEQFF	TGTGCCAGCACCCGGTTGGCCCCCCCGTACAATGAGCAGTTCTTC
TRBD2	18	TRBV5-1	many	TRBJ2-3	CASSPPGRASGITDTQYF	TGCGCCAGCAGCCCGCCAGGCCGGGCTAGCGGGATCACAGATACGCAGTATTTT
TRBD2	15	TRBV20-1	many	TRBJ2-5	CSAQISGIPLWTQYF	TGCAGTGCTCAAATTAGCGGGATCCCTCTTTGGACCCAGTACTTC
NA	14	TRBV7-2	many	TRBJ2-1	CASSQRGGRVEQFF	TGTGCCAGCAGCCAGCGTGGGGGGCGCGTTGAGCAGTTCTTC
NA	14	TRBV7-2	many	TRBJ2-5	CASSLGGYQETQYF	TGTGCCAGCAGCTTAGGAGGATACCAAGAGACCCAGTACTTC
TRBD2	16	TRBV3-1	many	TRBJ2-2	CASSQVRGRGTGELFF	TGTGCCAGCAGCCAAGTTCGCGGGAGGGGCACCGGGGAGCTGTTTTTT
TRBD2	16	TRBV7-8	many	TRBJ2-1	CASSLFGLAENNEQFF	TGTGCCAGCAGCTTATTTGGGCTAGCGGAAAACAATGAGCAGTTCTTC
TRBD2	16	TRBV5-1	many	TRBJ2-7	CASSLSPGGVGYEQYF	TGCGCCAGCAGCTTGTCTCCGGGGGGGGTAGGATACGAGCAGTACTTC
NA	17	TRBV18	many	TRBJ2-4	CASSSSFAARTKNIQYF	TGTGCCAGCTCATCCTCCTTTGCAGCGAGGACCAAAAACATTCAGTACTTC
NA	13	TRBV20-1	many	TRBJ1-5	CSASAGFDQPQHF	TGCAGTGCTAGTGCAGGGTTCGATCAGCCCCAGCATTTT
TRBD2	16	TRBV4-1	many	TRBJ2-1	CASSRGLADGGNEQFF	TGCGCCAGCAGCAGGGGACTAGCGGACGGGGGCAATGAGCAGTTCTTC
TRBD2	16	TRBV20-1	many	TRBJ2-1	CSARDPGTSGSDEQFF	TGCAGTGCTAGAGATCCCGGGACTAGCGGGAGCGATGAGCAGTTCTTC
TRBD1	15	TRBV7-9	many	TRBJ2-5	CASSAPTGAVETQYF	TGTGCCAGCAGCGCCCCGACAGGGGCGGTCGAGACCCAGTACTTC
NA	16	TRBV7-2	many	TRBJ2-1	CASSLAFPGGYNEQFF	TGTGCCAGCAGCTTAGCCTTTCCCGGTGGATACAATGAGCAGTTCTTC
NA	14	TRBV7-6	many	TRBJ2-7	CASSPETVSYEQYF	TGTGCCAGCAGCCCAGAGACAGTCTCCTACGAGCAGTACTTC
NA	11	TRBV5-4	many	TRBJ1-1	CASSLGREAFF	TGTGCCAGCAGCCTGGGGCGAGAAGCTTTCTTT
NA	15	TRBV7-9	few	TRBJ2-2	CASSLPGANTGELFF	TGTGCCAGCAGCTTACCAGGGGCGAACACCGGGGAGCTGTTTTTT
TRBD1	15	TRBV15	many	TRBJ1-5	CATSRTGGSSQPQHF	TGTGCCACCAGCAGAACAGGGGGCTCGAGTCAGCCCCAGCATTTT
NA	16	TRBV7-9	large	TRBJ2-7	CASSLEAGPSPYEQYF	TGTGCCAGCAGCTTAGAGGCGGGACCTAGCCCCTACGAGCAGTACTTC
TRBD1	14	TRBV15	many	TRBJ2-3	CATSRGQSTDTQYF	TGTGCCACCAGCAGGGGACAGAGCACAGATACGCAGTATTTT
TRBD1	13	TRBV12-3/TRBV12-4	many	TRBJ1-1	CASSYTGDTEAFF	TGTGCCAGCAGTTACACAGGGGACACTGAAGCTTTCTTT
NA	15	TRBV7-2	many	TRBJ2-2	CASSLGTTGDRELFF	TGTGCCAGCAGCTTAGGGACTACAGGGGATAGGGAGCTGTTTTTT
TRBD2	18	TRBV7-3	many	TRBJ2-1	CASSPGTSGNLYYNEQFF	TGTGCCAGCAGTCCTGGGACTAGCGGAAACCTATACTACAATGAGCAGTTCTTC
NA	12	TRBV20-1	many	TRBJ1-2	CVLAGSNYGYTF	TGCGTCCTGGCAGGGAGTAACTATGGCTACACCTTC
TRBD1	13	TRBV5-1	many	TRBJ1-2	CASSLGTDYGYTF	TGCGCCAGCAGCTTAGGGACAGACTATGGCTACACCTTC
NA	16	TRBV24-1	many	TRBJ2-1	CATSDGMGSLDNEQFF	TGTGCCACCAGTGATGGGATGGGAAGTCTGGACAATGAGCAGTTCTTC
NA	15	TRBV15	many	TRBJ2-7	CATSRDSKGHYEQYF	TGTGCCACCAGCAGAGATTCTAAGGGCCACTACGAGCAGTACTTC
TRBD1	13	TRBV12-3/TRBV12-4	medium-sized	TRBJ2-7	CASSFQGAGEQYF	TGTGCCAGCAGTTTCCAGGGGGCTGGTGAGCAGTACTTC
NA	14	TRBV20-1	many	TRBJ2-1	CSAPSQTAYNEQFF	TGCAGTGCCCCGTCTCAGACAGCATACAATGAGCAGTTCTTC
NA	16	TRBV5-6	many	TRBJ2-1	CASSLAGESSYNEQFF	TGTGCCAGCAGCTTGGCCGGCGAAAGCTCCTACAATGAGCAGTTCTTC
NA	15	TRBV10-3	many	TRBJ2-5	CAISEGGLYQETQYF	TGTGCCATCAGTGAGGGGGGGTTGTACCAAGAGACCCAGTACTTC
NA	13	TRBV5-1	many	TRBJ2-5	CASSWGTGETQYF	TGCGCCAGCAGCTGGGGGACCGGAGAGACCCAGTACTTC
NA	12	TRBV7-2	many	TRBJ2-2	CASNQLGGELFF	TGTGCCAGCAACCAGCTTGGCGGGGAGCTGTTTTTT
NA	16	TRBV10-3	many	TRBJ1-1	CAISEEAARMNTEAFF	TGTGCCATCAGTGAGGAAGCAGCCCGCATGAACACTGAAGCTTTCTTT
NA	13	TRBV5-1	many	TRBJ2-5	CASSLDQMETQYF	TGCGCCAGCAGCCTCGACCAAATGGAGACCCAGTACTTC
NA	14	TRBV27	medium-sized	TRBJ1-6	CASSPYGGDSPLHF	TGTGCCAGCAGTCCCTACGGGGGCGATTCACCCCTCCACTTT
TRBD2	16	TRBV7-9	many	TRBJ2-3	CASSLSLAGVLDTQYF	TGTGCCAGCAGCTTATCACTAGCGGGAGTGCTAGATACGCAGTATTTT
NA	14	TRBV24-1	many	TRBJ2-3	CATSEGPGTDTQYF	TGTGCCACCAGTGAAGGACCTGGCACAGATACGCAGTATTTT
NA	13	TRBV7-2	many	TRBJ2-1	CASSYRRNNEQFF	TGTGCCAGCAGCTACCGACGGAACAATGAGCAGTTCTTC
NA	14	TRBV2	few	TRBJ1-4	CASSEEESNEKLFF	TGTGCCAGCAGTGAAGAAGAATCTAATGAAAAACTGTTTTTT
TRBD1	16	TRBV20-1	many	TRBJ1-4	CSARDAGGYRGEKLFF	TGCAGTGCTAGAGACGCGGGGGGTTACAGGGGAGAAAAACTGTTTTTT
NA	13	TRBV10-3	NA	TRBJ1-2	CAITAGFNYGYTF	TGTGCCATCACGGCAGGGTTTAACTATGGCTACACCTTC
NA	16	TRBV20-1	many	TRBJ2-5	CSAVPGLAWAKETQYF	TGCAGTGCCGTACCGGGACTCGCCTGGGCCAAAGAGACCCAGTACTTC
TRBD2	14	TRBV6-1	few	TRBJ2-3	CATRGGGLPDTQYF	TGTGCCACCCGGGGGGGAGGATTACCAGATACGCAGTATTTT
NA	13	TRBV2	many	TRBJ1-1	CASSDRGNTEAFF	TGTGCCAGCAGTGACAGGGGGAACACTGAAGCTTTCTTT
TRBD1	17	TRBV24-1	many	TRBJ1-5	CATSDTRWTGGNQPQHF	TGTGCCACCAGTGATACCCGGTGGACAGGGGGAAATCAGCCCCAGCATTTT
NA	14	TRBV5-1	many	TRBJ2-5	CASSLEGAQETQYF	TGCGCCAGCAGCTTGGAGGGAGCCCAAGAGACCCAGTACTTC
NA	14	TRBV10-1	many	TRBJ2-3	CASSDGASTDTQYF	TGCGCCAGCAGTGACGGGGCTAGCACAGATACGCAGTATTTT
TRBD1	16	TRBV5-1	many	TRBJ2-5	CASSLRGDRVQETQYF	TGCGCCAGCAGCTTGAGGGGGGACAGGGTCCAAGAGACCCAGTACTTC
NA	11	TRBV2	NA	TRBJ2-3	CASRTEDTQYF	TGTGCCAGCAGGACGGAGGATACGCAGTATTTT
NA	13	TRBV7-8	many	TRBJ1-1	CASSPGQNTEAFF	TGTGCCAGCAGCCCGGGACAAAACACTGAAGCTTTCTTT
NA	14	TRBV29-1	many	TRBJ2-5	CSVNPLDMRETQYF	TGCAGCGTCAACCCCCTAGACATGCGGGAGACCCAGTACTTC
TRBD2	14	TRBV5-1	many	TRBJ2-1	CASSPSAGAREQFF	TGCGCCAGCAGCCCTTCAGCGGGAGCACGCGAGCAGTTCTTC